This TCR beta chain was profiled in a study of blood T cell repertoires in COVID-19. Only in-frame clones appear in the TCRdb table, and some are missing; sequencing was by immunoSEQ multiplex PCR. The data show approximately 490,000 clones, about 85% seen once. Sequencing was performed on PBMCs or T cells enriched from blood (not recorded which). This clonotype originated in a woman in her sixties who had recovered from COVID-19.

The CDR3 is CATSTSGGTDTQYF. The DNA for the CDR3 is TGCGCCACTTCGACTAGCGGGGGAACAGATACGCAGTATTTT. The chain links TRBV5-1 to TRBJ2-3; the match to TRBD2 covers 12 bases. CDR1 is SGHRS and CDR2 is YFSETQ in the germline V gene. V lost 9 bases, J lost 3 bases, and 5 bases stayed unmatched. The CDR3 covers 14 residues.